These T cell receptor beta chains were read from a single sample in a study of blood T cell repertoires in COVID-19. Using immunoSEQ multiplex PCR, the repertoire was profiled, and TCRdb retains in-frame clones only, with some absent. The sample holds under 200,000 clones, approximately 79% seen once. Material: PBMCs or T cells enriched from blood (not recorded which). The origin of the receptors is a woman aged 60-70 years with acute COVID-19. Each CDR3 is given with its conserved first and last residue. The D gene is left open where the match is weak. Size is stated for part of the rows, as once, few or many counts, or as a class when the clone is expanded.

DNA: TGTGCCTGGTCTAGAGTTGGCTACGAGCAGTACTTC
CDR3: CAWSRVGYEQYF
D: NA
J: TRBJ2-7
size: NA
V: TRBV30

DNA: TGTGCCAGCAGCTTGAAAGGGGAAGGAGCAGATACGCAGTATTTT
CDR3: CASSLKGEGADTQYF
D: NA
J: TRBJ2-3
size: NA
V: TRBV5-8

DNA: TGTGCCAGCAGCTTGGGTGTCAGTGCGAACACCGGGGAGCTGTTTTTT
CDR3: CASSLGVSANTGELFF
D: NA
J: TRBJ2-2
size: NA
V: TRBV5-8

DNA: TGTGCCAGCAGCCCCGCGGGGAGAAGCCAGCCCCAGCATTTT
CDR3: CASSPAGRSQPQHF
D: NA
J: TRBJ1-5
size: NA
V: TRBV7-2

DNA: TGTGCCAGCAGCTTTGCAGGGGGAGAGAGGTGCAATCAGCCCCAGCATTTT
CDR3: CASSFAGGERCNQPQHF
D: NA
J: TRBJ1-5
size: NA
V: TRBV12-1

DNA: TGTGCCAGCAACCGGGACAGGGACGGTGGGCAGTACTTC
CDR3: CASNRDRDGGQYF
D: TRBD1
J: TRBJ2-7
size: NA
V: TRBV6-6

DNA: TGTGCCAGCTCCCGGGAAGGGACAGGGGTCAACATTCAGTACTTC
CDR3: CASSREGTGVNIQYF
D: TRBD1
J: TRBJ2-4
size: NA
V: TRBV6-5

DNA: TGTGCCAGCAGCAAAAATCAGGGGGGAGGTACTGAAGCTTTCTTT
CDR3: CASSKNQGGGTEAFF
D: TRBD1
J: TRBJ1-1
size: NA
V: TRBV9

DNA: TGTGCCAGTAGTATCACAGGGCGGGTCACTGAAGCTTTCTTT
CDR3: CASSITGRVTEAFF
D: NA
J: TRBJ1-1
size: NA
V: TRBV19

DNA: TGTGCCAGCAGCGTAGATCTGGGCCCCTACGAGCAGTACTTC
CDR3: CASSVDLGPYEQYF
D: NA
J: TRBJ2-7
size: NA
V: TRBV9

DNA: TGTGCCAGCAGACCTCATCGACAGGGAAATGGAAACACCATATATTTT
CDR3: CASRPHRQGNGNTIYF
D: TRBD1
J: TRBJ1-3
size: many
V: TRBV11-2

DNA: TGTGCCAGCATCTCCGGGGGTGAATACAATGAGCAGTTCTTC
CDR3: CASISGGEYNEQFF
D: NA
J: TRBJ2-1
size: NA
V: TRBV28

DNA: TGCGCCAGCAGCGACAGGGGCGGCGAGCAGTACTTC
CDR3: CASSDRGGEQYF
D: TRBD1
J: TRBJ2-7
size: NA
V: TRBV5-1

DNA: TGTGCCAGCAGCCAGCCGGGACAGGGGGCGGAAGGCTACACCTTC
CDR3: CASSQPGQGAEGYTF
D: TRBD1
J: TRBJ1-2
size: NA
V: TRBV28

DNA: TGTGCCAGCAGCCGCGGACAGGGGTGGTCACCCCTCCACTTT
CDR3: CASSRGQGWSPLHF
D: TRBD1
J: TRBJ1-6
size: NA
V: TRBV28

DNA: TGTGCCAGCAGCTTAAAACTAGCGGGAGTCGATGAGCAGTTCTTC
CDR3: CASSLKLAGVDEQFF
D: TRBD2
J: TRBJ2-1
size: NA
V: TRBV5-4

DNA: TGTGCCAGCAGCATTTTCCCAGGGGAAACCTACGAGCAGTACTTC
CDR3: CASSIFPGETYEQYF
D: NA
J: TRBJ2-7
size: NA
V: TRBV13

DNA: TGTGCCAGCAGCGAACAACAGGGGGATTATGGCTACACCTTC
CDR3: CASSEQQGDYGYTF
D: TRBD1
J: TRBJ1-2
size: NA
V: TRBV7-2

DNA: TGTGCCAGCAGCTTAGCAGCAGGTGCCCAGCATTTT
CDR3: CASSLAAGAQHF
D: NA
J: TRBJ1-5
size: once
V: TRBV11-2

DNA: TGTGCCAGCAGCCAAGACTCTAGCGGGTGGGGAGAGACCCAGTACTTC
CDR3: CASSQDSSGWGETQYF
D: TRBD2
J: TRBJ2-5
size: NA
V: TRBV3-1/TRBV3-2

DNA: TGTGCCAGCAGCCGCGGCGGGATGAGGGCTGGGGGGTACAATGAGCAGTTCTTC
CDR3: CASSRGGMRAGGYNEQFF
D: NA
J: TRBJ2-1
size: NA
V: TRBV5-4

DNA: TGTGCCAGCAGGACCAGGGATGATTACTATGGCTACACCTTC
CDR3: CASRTRDDYYGYTF
D: NA
J: TRBJ1-2
size: NA
V: TRBV28

DNA: TGCGCCAGCAGTGAGGGACAGGGGCGCTGGAAGCAGTACTTC
CDR3: CASSEGQGRWKQYF
D: TRBD1
J: TRBJ2-7
size: NA
V: TRBV10-1

DNA: TGTGCCAGCAGCACGGCCCAGGCGCCTCATGGCTACACCTTC
CDR3: CASSTAQAPHGYTF
D: NA
J: TRBJ1-2
size: NA
V: TRBV9

DNA: TGTGCCAGCAGTTTTTACAGGGACAATCAGCCCCAGCATTTT
CDR3: CASSFYRDNQPQHF
D: NA
J: TRBJ1-5
size: few
V: TRBV28

DNA: TGCGCCAGCAGCCCGGGCCGGACTAGCGGGACCACAGATACGCAGTATTTT
CDR3: CASSPGRTSGTTDTQYF
D: TRBD2
J: TRBJ2-3
size: NA
V: TRBV5-1

DNA: TGTGCCAGCAGTTACATGGGACAGGGGCGGGAGACCCAGTACTTC
CDR3: CASSYMGQGRETQYF
D: TRBD1
J: TRBJ2-5
size: NA
V: TRBV6-5

DNA: TGTGCCAGCAGTTACTCGACGGGGGGTGGCTACACCTTC
CDR3: CASSYSTGGGYTF
D: NA
J: TRBJ1-2
size: NA
V: TRBV6-5

DNA: TGTGCCGGCGGGGGGCAAAATGATGAAAAACTGTTTTTT
CDR3: CAGGGQNDEKLFF
D: NA
J: TRBJ1-4
size: NA
V: TRBV7-9

DNA: TGCAGTGCTAGTTCCCAGTCGACTGAAGCTTTCTTT
CDR3: CSASSQSTEAFF
D: NA
J: TRBJ1-1
size: NA
V: TRBV20-1

DNA: TGTGCCAGCAGCTCCCCGATAGCGACCTCCTACGAGCAGTACTTC
CDR3: CASSSPIATSYEQYF
D: NA
J: TRBJ2-7
size: NA
V: TRBV7-9

DNA: TGTGCCAGCGGCTTCCCGGGGGGGGCGTCTGGAAACACCATATATTTT
CDR3: CASGFPGGASGNTIYF
D: NA
J: TRBJ1-3
size: NA
V: TRBV27

DNA: TGTGCCAGCAGCCCCGGAGCGGGTCAGCCCCAGCATTTT
CDR3: CASSPGAGQPQHF
D: NA
J: TRBJ1-5
size: NA
V: TRBV9

DNA: TGTGCCAGCAGCTACGCGCAGGGTTTTAACACTGAAGCTTTCTTT
CDR3: CASSYAQGFNTEAFF
D: NA
J: TRBJ1-1
size: NA
V: TRBV7-8

DNA: TGTGCCAGCAGCTGGGGGACTAGCGGGGCTAGCACAGATACGCAGTATTTT
CDR3: CASSWGTSGASTDTQYF
D: TRBD2
J: TRBJ2-3
size: once
V: TRBV5-4

DNA: TGTGCCAGCTCCCTCGGGACAGGGAACACTGAAGCTTTCTTT
CDR3: CASSLGTGNTEAFF
D: TRBD1
J: TRBJ1-1
size: NA
V: TRBV3-1/TRBV3-2

DNA: TGCGCCAGCAGCTTTGGACAGGGCGGAGATACGCAGTATTTT
CDR3: CASSFGQGGDTQYF
D: TRBD1
J: TRBJ2-3
size: NA
V: TRBV5-1

DNA: TGTGCCTGGAGTGTCGGGGGGAAATACAATGAGCAGTTCTTC
CDR3: CAWSVGGKYNEQFF
D: TRBD2
J: TRBJ2-1
size: NA
V: TRBV30

DNA: TGTGCCAGCAGCTTGAGGGGGCCCCACCTATTTAATAATTCACCCCTCCACTTT
CDR3: CASSLRGPHLFNNSPLHF
D: TRBD1
J: TRBJ1-6
size: NA
V: TRBV5-5

DNA: TGTGCCAGCACCCCGGCCGGGGGGGCCTACAATGAGCAGTTCTTC
CDR3: CASTPAGGAYNEQFF
D: TRBD2
J: TRBJ2-1
size: NA
V: TRBV7-2

DNA: TGTGCCAGCAGAGAGACAGGGCGCAATCAGCCCCAGCATTTT
CDR3: CASRETGRNQPQHF
D: TRBD1
J: TRBJ1-5
size: NA
V: TRBV25-1

DNA: TGTGCCAGCAGCCAGGGCTTGGGGGGCACTGAAGCTTTCTTT
CDR3: CASSQGLGGTEAFF
D: NA
J: TRBJ1-1
size: once
V: TRBV7-9

DNA: TGTGCCAGCAGCCTAGACAGGGGGCAATCAGCCCAGCATTTT
CDR3: CASSLDRGQSAQHF
D: TRBD1
J: TRBJ1-5
size: NA
V: TRBV6-5

DNA: TGTGCCTGTTCGGACGGGGAAAACTATGGCTACACCTTC
CDR3: CACSDGENYGYTF
D: NA
J: TRBJ1-2
size: NA
V: TRBV30

DNA: TGCGCCAGCAGCCAAGGGCGGGACAGTTCCTACGAGCAGTACTTC
CDR3: CASSQGRDSSYEQYF
D: NA
J: TRBJ2-7
size: NA
V: TRBV4-3